One and the same sample provided the 28 T cell receptor beta chains below, sequenced in a study of post-analysis software for immune sequencing data (dated by TCRdb to 2013 to 2016). Paper-wide results and their limitations: Significantly higher frequencies in patients than in controls were found for roughly five TRBV segments, including TRBV5-6, TRBV5-1 and TRBV20-1.

Preparation of the library involved PCR. This sample was sequenced with an Illumina HiSeq 2500. Unique molecular identifiers were incorporated into TCR beta cDNA libraries to reduce PCR and sequencing biases. TCRdb trimmed the raw reads at Q25, called clones with MiXCR and kept productive beta chains. CDR3 protein duplicates are merged, each entry listing the most common genes and DNA. The sample yields about 680,000 distinct CDR3 sequences; approximately 60% were counted once. Over 9% of the sample comes from the top ten. No antigen has been assigned to these receptors. The sequencing sample was made of blood. Receptor source: a girl between 2 and 10 years old with multiple sclerosis.

This chain joins TRBV18 and TRBJ1-5; D unresolved. V lost 2 bases and J 0 bases, leaving 11 bases between the germline ends. The CDR3 extends over 16 amino acids. In germline, CDR1 is KGHSH, CDR2 LQKENI. The DNA of the CDR3 is TGTGCCAGCTCACCATCTGGTCCCCTTAGCAATCAGCCCCAGCATTTT. Its protein product is CASSPSGPLSNQPQHF.

The chain has TRBV6-5 and TRBJ1-4; no firm D call. CDR3 length equals 12 residues. The germline V and J ends were trimmed by 6 bases and 7 bases, with 9 bases remaining between them. Per the germline V gene, CDR1 is MNHEY and CDR2 is SVGAGI. CDR3 in amino acids: CASRRGGEKLFF. Written as DNA, the CDR3 is TGTGCCAGCAGGCGGGGTGGTGAAAAACTGTTTTTT.

This clonotype turned up a few times. This chain connects TRBV4-2 to TRBJ2-4; D may be TRBD2 (5 bases). The V gene lost 1 base and the J gene lost 9 bases, with 22 bases spanning the gap. CDR3 size: 17 residues. From germline, CDR1 is LGHNA and CDR2 YNFKEQ. DNA of the CDR3: TGTGCCAGCAGCCAAGGGAGGACGGAGTGGGCCCTTGGCATTCAGTACTTC. This sequence encodes CASSQGRTEWALGIQYF.

The rearrangement joins TRBV9 to TRBJ2-1, with TRBD2 as a possible D gene (5 bases). This CDR3 is built from 19 residues. Between the trimmed V and J ends, which lost 0 bases and 0 bases, there was a span of 19 bases. From germline, CDR1 is SGDLS and CDR2 YYNGEE. The CDR3 sequence: CASSVDRPEEMSSYNEQFF. CDR3 coding DNA: TGTGCCAGCAGCGTAGATAGGCCGGAGGAGATGAGCTCCTACAATGAGCAGTTCTTC.

The chain uses TRBV16 and TRBJ2-7; 7 bases map to TRBD1. Germline V gene sequence: CDR1 KGHSY, CDR2 FQNENV. V lost 2 bases, J lost 6 bases, and 4 bases stayed unmatched. This CDR3 has 13 amino acids. The CDR3 reads CASSQRQGGEQYF. The CDR3 nucleotides read TGTGCCAGCAGCCAAAGACAGGGTGGCGAGCAGTACTTC.

Only one count was recorded for this clonotype. This sequence joins TRBV3-1 and TRBJ2-3, with TRBD2 matching over 13 bases. The V and J ends lost 1 base and 4 bases, in that order; junction bases with no gene match: 2. The CDR3 loop spans 16 amino acids. The germline V gene has CDR1 LGHDT and CDR2 YNNKEL (reference sequence). The CDR3 coding sequence is TGTGCCAGCAGCCAAGGACTAGCGGGAGGTCCAGATACGCAGTATTTT. It codes for CASSQGLAGGPDTQYF.

The chain has TRBV6-1 and TRBJ2-5, with D perhaps TRBD2 (7 bases). This CDR3 has 14 amino acids. The V gene's germline CDR1 is MNHNS and CDR2 SASEGT. Deletions cut 9 bases from V and 1 base from J, with 15 bases between. The CDR3 nucleotides are TGTGCCAGTGGGGGGGGCAGACGCCAAGAGACCCAGTACTTC. Amino acids: CASGGGRRQETQYF.

In its sample, this clonotype was seen once. The rearrangement uses TRBV6-6 and TRBJ2-1; D is uncertain. Per the germline V gene, CDR1 is MNHNY and CDR2 is SVGAGI (reference sequence). The length of the CDR3 is 13 residues. V lost 6 bases and J lost 6, with 12 bases in between. The CDR3 coding sequence is TGTGCCAGCAGCCCCTCCCGCCCCAATGAGCAGTTCTTC. Its translation: CASSPSRPNEQFF.

The V and J genes are TRBV12-3 or TRBV12-4 and TRBJ2-5; no reliable D call. V was clipped by 5 bases and J by 6 bases, with 10 bases between them. This CDR3 has 12 residues. This CDR3 reads CASSPRRKTQYF. For the CDR3, the DNA is TGTGCCAGCAGTCCGCGACGGAAGACCCAGTACTTC.

Here the CDR3 DNA reads TGTGCCAGCAGTGGGGGACTACAAACAGATACGCAGTATTTT. Encoded protein: CASSGGLQTDTQYF. The genes are TRBV2 and TRBJ2-3; 7 nucleotides match TRBD2. CDR1 is SNHLY and CDR2 is FYNNEI in the germline V gene. Germline trimming cut 4 bases from V and 3 bases from J; bases unmatched to any gene: 4. The CDR3 extends over 14 amino acids. Full variable domain (rest looked up from reference TRBV2 and TRBJ2-3): EPEVTQTPSHQVTQMGQEVILRCVPISNHLYFYWYRQILGQKVEFLVSFYNNEISEKSEIFDDQFSVERPDGSNFTLKIRSTKLEDSAMYFCASSGGLQTDTQYFGPGTRLTVL.

The V call is TRBV6-2 or TRBV6-3, the J call TRBJ2-7; 11 nucleotides match TRBD2. The CDR3 loop spans 15 amino acids. V was pared by 5 bases and J by 7 bases, with 10 bases of the junction left unmatched. Per germline, CDR1 MNHEY and CDR2 SVGEGT. The CDR3 DNA reads as TGTGCCAGCAGTCCGCTACTAGCGGGAGCCGATGAGCAGTACTTC. Amino acids: CASSPLLAGADEQYF.

The V call is TRBV6-2 or TRBV6-3, the J call TRBJ2-1, with D unresolved. The CDR3 covers 11 residues. Germline values: CDR1 MNHEY, CDR2 SVGEGT. V lost 4 bases to trimming and J lost 9 bases, with 7 bases between them. The CDR3: CASSCPCEQFF. The DNA for the CDR3 is TGTGCCAGCAGTTGCCCTTGTGAGCAGTTCTTC.

The chain recombines TRBV4-3 with TRBJ1-2; D perhaps matches TRBD1 (5 bases). The germline V and J ends were trimmed by 0 bases and 0 bases, with 20 bases remaining between them. Germline V gene data show CDR1 as LGHNA and CDR2 as YSLEER. The CDR3 runs to 19 residues. In nucleotides, the CDR3 is TGCGCCAGCAGCCAAGAATTCTCCGGGGCCAGGCCGTCTAACTATGGCTACACCTTC. Residues: CASSQEFSGARPSNYGYTF.

The chain carries TRBV15 and TRBJ1-2; D remains ambiguous. CDR3 length: 15 amino acids. The V end lost 1 base, the J end lost 0 bases, and 9 bases lay between the germline ends. Germline V gene lookup returns CDR1 LNHNV and CDR2 YYDKDF (reference sequence). For the CDR3, the DNA is TGTGCCACCAGCAGAGGGAAAGCGCCTAACTATGGCTACACCTTC. This codes for CATSRGKAPNYGYTF.

In the case of this clonotype: At one of its ends the junction is not consistent with the germline gene, which may arise from a read error. CDR3 region: CAITERETDNEQFF. CDR3 sequence (DNA): TGTGCCATCACTGAGCGGGAAACGGACAATGAGCAGTTCTTC. J is TRBJ2-1 and V is TRBV10-3; 7 nucleotides line up with TRBD2. CDR1 and CDR2 from the germline V gene are ENHRY and SYGVKD. The CDR3 totals 14 residues.

The rearrangement uses TRBV5-5 and TRBJ1-2; D possibly corresponds to TRBD1 (6 bases). There are 15 residues in the CDR3. The ends were cut back, 4 bases at V and 4 bases at J, with 17 bases in the middle. Germline assignment: CDR1 SGHKS and CDR2 YYEKEE (reference sequence). CDR3 in amino acids: CASSLSGAESYGYTF. The CDR3 bases are TGTGCCAGCAGCCTCTCGGGGGCAGAAAGCTATGGCTACACCTTC.

In this sample, this clonotype turned up a few times. The chain combines TRBV6-5 with TRBJ2-3; TRBD1 aligns across 8 bases. Trimming at V came to 6 bases and at J to 0 bases, leaving 5 bases not matched to a gene. Germline assignment: CDR1 MNHEY and CDR2 SVGAGI. The CDR3 is 15 residues long. As DNA, the CDR3 is TGTGCCAGCAGGGCAGACAGGGGCAGCACAGATACGCAGTATTTT. Translating it yields CASRADRGSTDTQYF.

The chain employs TRBV4-1 and TRBJ1-1; D gene unclear. The CDR3 length is 14 residues. Germline CDR1 and CDR2: MGHRA and YSYEKL. Trimming shortened V by 0 bases and J by 2 bases, and 7 bases separated the two germline ends. The CDR3 DNA reads as TGCGCCAGCAGCCAAGAGAGGCATAACACTGAAGCTTTCTTT. Translation gives CASSQERHNTEAFF.

The chain uses TRBV4-3 and TRBJ1-1, with a tentative D call TRBD1 (6 bases). CDR1 and CDR2 from the germline V gene are LGHNA and YSLEER. This CDR3 is 15 amino acids long. V was shortened by 0 bases and J by 6 bases, with 14 bases between the two germline ends. The CDR3, as DNA: TGCGCCAGCAGCCAAGAAGTCAGGGGCGGACCTGAAGCTTTCTTT. Translating gives CASSQEVRGGPEAFF.

This chain joins TRBV20-1 and TRBJ2-3; 10 nucleotides line up with TRBD2. Germline CDR1 and CDR2: DFQATT and SNEGSKA (reference sequence). V was pared by 3 bases and J by 0 bases, with 3 bases of the junction left unmatched. This CDR3 has 15 amino acids. The CDR3: CSASALAGSTDTQYF. The CDR3 DNA sequence: TGCAGTGCTAGTGCACTAGCGGGGAGCACAGATACGCAGTATTTT.

The chain carries TRBV12-3 or TRBV12-4 and TRBJ1-1, with 7 nucleotides matching TRBD1. CDR3 length equals 15 residues. Germline trimming cut 5 bases from V and 0 bases from J; bases unmatched to any gene: 6. The CDR3 reads CASSRTQGMNTEAFF. The CDR3 DNA is TGTGCCAGCAGTCGGACACAGGGGATGAACACTGAAGCTTTCTTT.

This clonotype has only a few counts. The genes are TRBV5-1 and TRBJ1-1, with 9 bases that match TRBD1. Germline assignment: CDR1 SGHRS and CDR2 YFSETQ. The CDR3 length is 17 residues. V trimming: 0 bases; J trimming: 10 bases; junction bases outside the gene matches: 16. The CDR3 sequence is CASSLGGTGHHGPGAFF. In DNA form, the CDR3 reads TGCGCCAGCAGCTTGGGCGGGACAGGGCATCACGGTCCTGGAGCTTTCTTT.

This CDR3 reads CASSLDPANYGYTF. DNA for the CDR3: TGTGCCAGCAGCTTAGATCCCGCCAACTATGGCTACACCTTC. V usage is TRBV11-2 and J usage is TRBJ1-2; D not resolved. Germline values: CDR1 SGHAT, CDR2 FQNNGV. Trimming pared 0 bases from V and 2 bases from J, leaving 7 bases between. CDR3 length: 14 amino acids.

The CDR3 bases are TGTGCCAGCCGAACGGGACTAGCGGGACACACAGATACGCAGTATTTT. Its translation is CASRTGLAGHTDTQYF. The chain uses TRBV11-2 and TRBJ2-3, with 13 bases fitting TRBD2. Germline lookup yields CDR1 SGHAT and CDR2 FQNNGV. V shed 8 bases, J shed 2 bases, and the junction held 7 bases outside the gene matches. The CDR3 has 16 amino acids.

The rearrangement links TRBV5-1 to TRBJ2-3; TRBD1 matches 12 bases. CDR1 and CDR2 (germline): SGHRS, YFSETQ. The trim removed 1 base at V and 0 bases at J, leaving 6 bases unmatched. The CDR3 is 18 amino acids. The CDR3 loop is CASSLRGTGGASTDTQYF. CDR3 DNA: TGCGCCAGCAGCTTGCGGGGGACAGGGGGCGCTAGCACAGATACGCAGTATTTT.

The rearrangement uses TRBV6-6 and TRBJ2-3, with D possibly being TRBD2 (6 bases). The V end lost 6 bases, the J end lost 5 bases, and 18 bases lay between the germline ends. Germline V gene data show CDR1 as MNHNY and CDR2 as SVGAGI (reference sequence). This CDR3 spans 15 amino acids. The CDR3 bases are TGTGCCAGCAGCCCGCCACCGGGGGAGGTAGATACGCAGTATTTT. This gives the protein CASSPPPGEVDTQYF.

The chain uses TRBV7-2 and TRBJ1-1, with a tentative D call TRBD1 (5 bases). The CDR3 sequence is 15 residues long. Germline loops: CDR1 SGHTA, CDR2 FQGNSA. Trimming removed 1 base at V and 5 bases at J, with 14 bases between. DNA of the CDR3: TGTGCCAGCAGCTTAGGGGGGATGGGAGAGACTGAAGCTTTCTTT. This translates into CASSLGGMGETEAFF.

As concerns this clonotype: Relative to the germline gene, one junction end is altered; a read error may explain this. This chain links TRBV20-1 with TRBJ2-7, with 7 nucleotides matching TRBD2. This CDR3 contains 14 residues. Germline V gives CDR1 DFQATT, CDR2 SNEGSKA (reference sequence). The chain's CDR3 is CGAPSKAGVYEQYF. CDR3 DNA: TGCGGTGCCCCCTCTAAGGCGGGAGTCTACGAGCAGTACTTC.